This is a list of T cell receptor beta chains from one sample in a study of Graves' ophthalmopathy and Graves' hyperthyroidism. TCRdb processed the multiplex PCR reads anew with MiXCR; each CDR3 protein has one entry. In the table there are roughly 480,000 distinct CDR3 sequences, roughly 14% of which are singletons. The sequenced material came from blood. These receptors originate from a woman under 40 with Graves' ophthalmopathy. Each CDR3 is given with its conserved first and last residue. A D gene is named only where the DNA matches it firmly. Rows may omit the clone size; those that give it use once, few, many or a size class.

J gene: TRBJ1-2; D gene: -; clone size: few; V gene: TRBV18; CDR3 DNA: TGTACCAGCTCACCGGTGCAGTTACAAAGCGGCTACACCTTC; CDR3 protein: CTSSPVQLQSGYTF
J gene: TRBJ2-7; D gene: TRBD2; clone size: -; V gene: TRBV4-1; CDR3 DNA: TGCGCCAGCAGCCAAGATCGGGCGGGACTAGCGGGCGAGCAGTACTTC; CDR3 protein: CASSQDRAGLAGEQYF
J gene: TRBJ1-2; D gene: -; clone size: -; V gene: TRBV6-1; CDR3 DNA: TGTGCCAGCATGGAAGGGGTTGGTGGCTACACCTTC; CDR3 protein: CASMEGVGGYTF
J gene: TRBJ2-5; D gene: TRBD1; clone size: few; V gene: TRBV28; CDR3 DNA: TGTGCCAGCAGTTTATCAACAGGGGTTGTTTGGGACCAAGAGACCCAGTACTTC; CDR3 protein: CASSLSTGVVWDQETQYF
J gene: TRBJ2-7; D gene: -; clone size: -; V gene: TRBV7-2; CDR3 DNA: TGTGCCAGCAGCTTAGGCAGCCTGAGCTCCTACGATCAGTACTTC; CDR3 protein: CASSLGSLSSYDQYF
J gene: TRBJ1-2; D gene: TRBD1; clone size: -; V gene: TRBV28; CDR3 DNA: TGTGCCAGCAGAGACCCGGGACAGGGCTATGGCTACACCTTC; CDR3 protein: CASRDPGQGYGYTF
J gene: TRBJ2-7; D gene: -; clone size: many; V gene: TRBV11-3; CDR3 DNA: TGTGCCAGCAGCTTAGAGTCACTCGAGCAGTACTTC; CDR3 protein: CASSLESLEQYF
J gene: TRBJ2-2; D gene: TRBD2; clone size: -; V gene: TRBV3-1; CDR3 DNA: TGTGCCAGCAGCCCAAGCGGGACTAGCGGGAACACCGGGGAGCTGTTTTTT; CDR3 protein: CASSPSGTSGNTGELFF
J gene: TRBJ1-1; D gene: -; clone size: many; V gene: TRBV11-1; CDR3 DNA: TGTGCCAGCAGCGCTAACCGAGTCCGTCCGAACACTGAAGCTTTCTTT; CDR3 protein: CASSANRVRPNTEAFF
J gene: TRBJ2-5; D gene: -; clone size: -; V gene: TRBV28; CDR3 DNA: TGTGCCAGCAAAAGTGGGGGGTGGGAGTCTAGAGAGACCCAGTACTTC; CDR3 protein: CASKSGGWESRETQYF
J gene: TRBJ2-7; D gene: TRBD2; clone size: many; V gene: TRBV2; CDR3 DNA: TGTGCCAGCTCTCACCCCGAGTGGGAGGGCTACGAGCAGTACTTC; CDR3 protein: CASSHPEWEGYEQYF
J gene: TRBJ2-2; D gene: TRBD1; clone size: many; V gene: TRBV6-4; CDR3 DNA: TGTGCCAGCAGTGATCGGGCAGGGGGTTTTCTGAACACCGGGGAGCTGTTTTTT; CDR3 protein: CASSDRAGGFLNTGELFF
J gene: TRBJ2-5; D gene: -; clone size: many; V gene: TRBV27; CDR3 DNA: TGTGCCAGCAGTTTATCGGAGGGAGGCGAGACCCAGTACTTC; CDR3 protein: CASSLSEGGETQYF
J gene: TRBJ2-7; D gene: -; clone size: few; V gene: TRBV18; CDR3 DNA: TGTGCCAGCTCACCACCTTCCCAGGGGAGCTACGAGCAGTACTTC; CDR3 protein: CASSPPSQGSYEQYF
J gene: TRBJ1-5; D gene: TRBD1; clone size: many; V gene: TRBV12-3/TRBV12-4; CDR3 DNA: TGTGCCAGCAAAGATACAGGGGGTTTCAATCAGCCCCAGCATTTT; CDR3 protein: CASKDTGGFNQPQHF
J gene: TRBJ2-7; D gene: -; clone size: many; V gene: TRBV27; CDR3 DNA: TGTGCCAGCAGTTTACCTAGCTCCGAGCAGTACTTC; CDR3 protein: CASSLPSSEQYF
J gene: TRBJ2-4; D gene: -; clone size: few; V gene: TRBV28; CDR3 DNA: TGTGCCAGCAGTTTTGGTAGGAGGATAGCCAAAAACATTCAGTACTTC; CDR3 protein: CASSFGRRIAKNIQYF
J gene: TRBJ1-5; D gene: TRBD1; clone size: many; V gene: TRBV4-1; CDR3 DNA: TGCGCCAGCAGCGCAGGGGGCAACGTTGATGGCAATCAGCCCCAGCATTTT; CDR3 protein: CASSAGGNVDGNQPQHF
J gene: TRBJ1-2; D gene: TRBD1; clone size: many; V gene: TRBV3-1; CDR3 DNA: TGTGCCAGCAGTCCCGGAAGGGGGCTTAACTATGGCTACACCTTC; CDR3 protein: CASSPGRGLNYGYTF
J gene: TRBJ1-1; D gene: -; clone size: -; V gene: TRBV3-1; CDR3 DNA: TGTGCCAGCAGCCCAACCGGACAGCTTCCTGAAGCTTTCTTT; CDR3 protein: CASSPTGQLPEAFF
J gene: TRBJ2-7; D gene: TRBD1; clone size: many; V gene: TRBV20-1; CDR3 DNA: TGCAGTGCTAGTTCGGGGACAGGGGGCTACGAGCAGTACTTC; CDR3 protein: CSASSGTGGYEQYF
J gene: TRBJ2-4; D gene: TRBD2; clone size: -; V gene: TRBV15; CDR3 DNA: TGTGCCACCAGCAGGGGAGGGGCGTTTGCCAAAAACATTCAGTACTTC; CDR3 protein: CATSRGGAFAKNIQYF
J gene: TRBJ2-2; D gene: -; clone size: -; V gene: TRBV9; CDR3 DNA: TGTGCCAGCCAAGGGCACCCGAACACCGGGGAGCTGTTTTTT; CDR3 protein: CASQGHPNTGELFF
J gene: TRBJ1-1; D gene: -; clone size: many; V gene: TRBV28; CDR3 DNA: TGTGCCAGCAGCTTCAGGGCGGCAGCTTTCTTT; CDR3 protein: CASSFRAAAFF
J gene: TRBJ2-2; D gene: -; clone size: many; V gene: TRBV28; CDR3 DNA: TGTGCCAGCAGGCCCTATAGCACCGGGGAGCTGTTTTTT; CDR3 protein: CASRPYSTGELFF
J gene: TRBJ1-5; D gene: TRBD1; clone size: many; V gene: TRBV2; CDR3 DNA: TGTGCCAGCAGTGTACAGGGGGGAAATAGCAATCAGCCCCAGCATTTT; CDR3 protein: CASSVQGGNSNQPQHF
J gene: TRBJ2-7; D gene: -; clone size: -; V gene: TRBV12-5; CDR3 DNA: TGTGCTAGTGCCCCGCCGGGGGCTTACTACGAGCAGTACTTC; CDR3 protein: CASAPPGAYYEQYF